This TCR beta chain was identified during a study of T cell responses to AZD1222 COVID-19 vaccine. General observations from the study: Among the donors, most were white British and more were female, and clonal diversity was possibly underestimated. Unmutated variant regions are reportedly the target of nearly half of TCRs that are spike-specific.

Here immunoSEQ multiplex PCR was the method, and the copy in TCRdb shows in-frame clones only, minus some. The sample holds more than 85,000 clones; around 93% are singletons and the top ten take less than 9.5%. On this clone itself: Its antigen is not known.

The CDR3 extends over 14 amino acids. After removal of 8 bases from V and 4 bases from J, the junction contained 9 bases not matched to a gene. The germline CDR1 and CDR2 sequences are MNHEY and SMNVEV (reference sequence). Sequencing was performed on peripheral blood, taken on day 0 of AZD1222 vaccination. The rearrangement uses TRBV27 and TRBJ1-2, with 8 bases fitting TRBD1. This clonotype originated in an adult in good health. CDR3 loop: CASGYRGVSYGYTF. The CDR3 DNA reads TGTGCCAGCGGATACAGGGGGGTCAGCTATGGCTACACCTTC.